This T cell receptor (beta chain) was recorded in a study of blood T cell repertoires in COVID-19. Across the study: The cDNA or gDNA used as material had been derived from T cells, B-cell-depleted T cells, or PBMCs.

Assignments of participants to cohorts depended upon their own reported clinical history. Assay: immunoSEQ multiplex PCR; the TCRdb copy retains only in-frame clones and omits some. The table records approximately 300,000 clones, 89% of them present only once. Looked up from germline, CDR1 is SNHLY and CDR2 is FYNNEI. The ends lost 10 bases at V and 8 bases at J; junction bases unmatched: 16. The CDR3 sequence is 15 residues long. The V gene is TRBV2, the J gene TRBJ1-4; 7 nucleotides match TRBD1. The TCR originated in a man in his sixties who had recovered from COVID-19. Sequenced input: PBMCs or T cells enriched from blood (not recorded which). The CDR3 DNA reads TGTGCCAACGGGAGAGACAGGGCACAGGGCGAAAAACTGTTTTTT. Residues: CANGRDRAQGEKLFF.